This TCR beta chain emerged from a study of response to subunit inactivated influenza vaccine. This CDR3 spans 13 amino acids. The V gene end was trimmed by 4 bases and the J gene end by 6 bases; junction bases not matched to a gene: 4. Germline CDR1 is SQVTM and CDR2 is ANQGSEA. The table lists this clonotype with a few counts. TCRdb re-analysed the RT-PCR reads in MiXCR, keeping a single row per CDR3 protein. Of about 570,000 distinct CDR3 sequences detected, around 11% appear once; the ten largest clones hold approximately 10%. The same sample was also used in a study of T cells expressing NK-cell markers. That paper notes: Production of TCR beta cDNA relied on 5'RACE template switching with UMIs. Among the experiments, several used an anti-gamma-delta TCR antibody to restrict sorting to alpha-beta TCR T cells. Clones of NKG2C+ T cells that had expanded were of unclear HCMV specificity.

The sample in question was PBMCs from blood, obtained on the day of vaccination. The rearrangement links TRBV29-1 to TRBJ2-2; 8 bases are shared with TRBD2. This TCR derives from a man aged 45-60 years who received an inactivated influenza vaccine. CDR3 nucleotides: TGCAGCGTTGGGGCGGGGGGTCCCGGGGAGCTGTTTTTT. It encodes CSVGAGGPGELFF.